The table lists the clone carrying this T cell receptor beta chain with many counts. The antigen remains undetermined. The V gene lost 2 bases and the J gene lost 4 bases, with 9 bases spanning the gap. CDR3 length: 14 residues. The record originates from a study of Graves' ophthalmopathy and Graves' hyperthyroidism. RNA served as the template for amplifying TCR beta CDR3 regions. An initial RT-PCR round employing HTBI primers preceded a second-round multiplex PCR. TCRdb used MiXCR to reprocess the multiplex PCR reads, holding one entry per CDR3 protein. The sample lists a few hundred thousand distinct CDR3 sequences; 15% were seen once. If no ophthalmopathy appeared within 18 months of follow-up, hyperthyroidism was termed stable. Study-wide points: Blood contained most expanded thyroid clonotypes exceeding 0.001 frequency.

J is TRBJ1-3 and V is TRBV12-3 or TRBV12-4; D unresolved. Sequences were obtained from peripheral blood. This receptor was obtained from a woman aged 18-35 years with stable Graves' hyperthyroidism. In nucleotides, the CDR3 is TGTGCCAGCAGTTTAAGACTTCGGGGAAACACCATATATTTT. Its protein is CASSLRLRGNTIYF.